The present entry profiles one T cell receptor (beta chain) with its context. The antigen is unknown. This entry comes from a study of shared clonotypes between healthy human individuals. Study-level points and caveats: Larger richness was generally estimated for naive than memory subsets. Generation probabilities of non-shared clonotypes were lower (relative to those shared by all four donors). Of the naive CD4 clonotypes, roughly 5.5% were shared across a handful of donors.

The naive CD8 population came from CD45RO-negative cells selected for CCR7, without terminally differentiated effector memory CD45RA+ cells. The protocol was immunoSEQ multiplex PCR, while the TCRdb copy is restricted to in-frame clones and leaves out a portion. The table lists some 800,000 clones, nearly 95% of them singletons. Looked up from germline, CDR1 is SGDLS and CDR2 is YYNGEE. This CDR3 has 15 amino acids. Unmatched junction bases numbered 6, after V lost 0 bases and J lost 4 bases. This chain connects TRBV9 to TRBJ1-2; 7 positions agree with TRBD1. The receptor comes from a man in his thirties or forties in good health. The sequenced sample consisted of naive CD8+ T cells sorted from blood. The CDR3 DNA is TGTGCCAGCAGCGTAGCGGACGCAGGGGGCTATGGCTACACCTTC. The encoded protein is CASSVADAGGYGYTF.